This TCR beta chain is from a study of OX40 agonist ivuxolimab in advanced cancers. The wider study: Partial response was recorded in three patients: one hepatocellular carcinoma and two cutaneous melanoma cases. Whole-study findings and limits: At 0.1 to 3.0 mg/kg and by week 6, clonal expansion occurred in CD4+ and CD8+ blood T cells.

Sequenced by immunoSEQ multiplex PCR; TCRdb stores in-frame clones only, minus some. Of 40,000 or so clones detected, roughly 88% appear once; the ten largest clones hold roughly 18%. This clone was recorded only once. Its antigen is unknown. This CDR3 has 15 residues. Germline loops: CDR1 MDHEN, CDR2 SYDVKM. Unmatched junction bases numbered 6, after V lost 4 bases and J lost 4 bases. This specimen consisted of CD4+ or CD8+ T cells sorted from blood, obtained in a trial of the OX40 agonist ivuxolimab. The chain carries TRBV28 and TRBJ2-7, with 11 bases that match TRBD2. The clonotype was recovered from an adult with an advanced solid tumor such as melanoma, head and neck, liver or kidney cancer. The CDR3 nucleotides read TGTGCCAGCAGTTCCTCCAGGACTAGCGGGTACGAGCAGTACGTC. As protein: CASSSSRTSGYEQYV.